This paragraph covers one TCR beta chain sequence. Its antigen is still unknown. Germline loops: CDR1 SGHTA, CDR2 FQGNSA. The CDR3 runs to 16 residues. Germline trimming cut 0 bases from V and 4 bases from J; bases unmatched to any gene: 9. TCRdb keeps only in-frame clones here, not all; method: immunoSEQ multiplex PCR. The table lists about 36,000 clones, about 80% of them singletons, with roughly 3% in the top ten. This record belongs to a study of high-grade serous ovarian cancer treatment subgroups. Study as a whole: Samples averaged 14,192 reads and several thousand unique TCR beta rearrangements. The study's findings and limits: Tumors within one patient showed repertoire similarity of roughly 0.1 to 0.85. TCR relatedness rose with neoantigen level and trended with mutation load.

The tumor samples were collected prior to definitive surgery or chemotherapy. V gene TRBV7-2 combines with J gene TRBJ2-7; 7 positions agree with TRBD1. Sequenced material: tumor tissue. This clonotype was sampled from a human donor with high-grade serous ovarian cancer. The chain's CDR3 is CASSLAAGGSSYEQYF. For the CDR3, the DNA is TGTGCCAGCAGCTTAGCCGCAGGGGGATCCTCTTACGAGCAGTACTTC.